This TCR beta chain emerged from a study of cytomegalovirus exposure and HLA in healthy donors. Study background: One earlier analysis, a look at about 179 million T cells, found some 100 million unique TCR beta sequences.

PCR primers comprised 60 Vbeta and 13 Jbeta primers. Produced via immunoSEQ multiplex PCR; TCRdb's table is partial and in-frame only. The sample consists of 130,000 or so clones, roughly 84% of them appearing once. CDR1 and CDR2 from the germline V gene are SGDLS and YYNGEE. CDR3 length equals 18 residues. With V trimmed by 3 bases and J by 2 bases, 10 bases remained unmatched. What was sequenced was PBMCs. The J gene is TRBJ2-3, the V gene TRBV9, with 12 bases matching TRBD2. The source of this sequence is a woman aged 18-35 years in good health and CMV-seropositive. The DNA of the CDR3 is TGTGCCAGCAGCGCCTCTTTGACTAGCGGGGGTCCCACAGATACGCAGTATTTT. It encodes CASSASLTSGGPTDTQYF.